This T cell receptor (beta chain) stems from a study of T cells after yellow fever vaccination. The wider study: It was SMART-Seq v4 Ultra Low Input that prepared the fractions with low cell numbers.

One entry per CDR3 protein, called by TCRdb with MiXCR from the 5' RACE reads. Here the sample spans tens of thousands of distinct CDR3 sequences, about 7.3% being singletons. The TCR was taken from a man aged 18-30 years who received the YFV17D yellow fever vaccine. This material consisted of CD8+ T cells sorted from PBMCs, taken around 10 days after the first yellow fever vaccination.

The CDR3: CASSHLLGKRQPQHF. In nucleotides, the CDR3 is TGCGCCAGCAGCCACCTACTAGGGAAAAGGCAGCCCCAGCATTTT. This chain joins TRBV4-1 and TRBJ1-5, with unresolved D. V lost 3 bases and J 7 bases, leaving 16 bases between the germline ends. The CDR3 length is 15 residues. Looked up from germline, CDR1 is MGHRA and CDR2 is YSYEKL.